This TCR beta chain was sequenced for a study of CD8+ T cells in alopecia areata. Concerning this clone itself: Its target is unknown.

Study-level findings and limits: It was observed that many expanded lesional clones persisted in scalp and blood during tofacitinib.

Treatment described: oral pan-JAK inhibitor, 5-10 mg twice daily. Per germline, CDR1 SGHRS and CDR2 YFSETQ. The CDR3 totals 14 residues. V was shortened by 0 bases and J by 0 bases, with 6 bases between the two germline ends. It was cDNA, reverse transcribed from extracted RNA, that served as the sequencing template. Repertoires were generated with immunoSEQ multiplex PCR, while TCRdb's copy carries only in-frame clones and drops some. The data show 200,000 to 250,000 clones, with about three fifths seen just once and more than 3.5% held by the top ten. The sequenced sample was CD4+ T cells sorted from blood, obtained at week 4, from a patient treated with tofacitinib. This clonotype was sampled from a human donor with alopecia areata. V is TRBV5-1 and J is TRBJ2-5; no firm D call. CDR3 sequence: CASSLGGNQETQYF. CDR3 nucleotides: TGCGCCAGCAGCTTGGGAGGAAACCAAGAGACCCAGTACTTC.